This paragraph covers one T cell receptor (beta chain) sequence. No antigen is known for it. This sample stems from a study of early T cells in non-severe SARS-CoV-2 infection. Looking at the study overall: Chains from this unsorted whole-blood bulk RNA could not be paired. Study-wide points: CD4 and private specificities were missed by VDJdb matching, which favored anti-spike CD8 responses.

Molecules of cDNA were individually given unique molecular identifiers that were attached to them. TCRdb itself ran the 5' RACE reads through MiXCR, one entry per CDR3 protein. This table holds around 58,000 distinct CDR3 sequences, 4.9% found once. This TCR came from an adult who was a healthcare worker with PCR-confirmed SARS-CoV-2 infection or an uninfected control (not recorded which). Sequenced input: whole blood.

Written as DNA, the CDR3 is TGTGCCAGTAGACTCTGGGGTAGCAATCAGCCCCAGCATTTT. Translation: CASRLWGSNQPQHF. V usage is TRBV19 and J usage is TRBJ1-5; D is ambiguous. This CDR3 spans 14 amino acids. V was pared by 6 bases and J by 0 bases, with 9 bases between. Germline-derived CDR1 and CDR2 are LNHDA and SQIVND (reference sequence).